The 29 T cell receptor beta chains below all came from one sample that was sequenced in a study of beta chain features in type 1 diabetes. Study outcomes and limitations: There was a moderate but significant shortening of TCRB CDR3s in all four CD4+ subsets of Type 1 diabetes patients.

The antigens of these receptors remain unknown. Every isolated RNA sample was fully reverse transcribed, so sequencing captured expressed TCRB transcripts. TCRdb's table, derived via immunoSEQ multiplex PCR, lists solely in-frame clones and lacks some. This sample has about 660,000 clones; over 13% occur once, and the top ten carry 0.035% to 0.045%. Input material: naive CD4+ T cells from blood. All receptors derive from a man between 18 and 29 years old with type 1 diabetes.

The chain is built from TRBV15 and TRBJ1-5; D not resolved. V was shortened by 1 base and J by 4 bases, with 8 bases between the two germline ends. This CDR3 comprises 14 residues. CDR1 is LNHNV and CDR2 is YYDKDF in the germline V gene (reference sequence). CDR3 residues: CATSRGTRNQPQHF. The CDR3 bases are TGTGCCACCAGCAGAGGGACCCGAAATCAGCCCCAGCATTTT. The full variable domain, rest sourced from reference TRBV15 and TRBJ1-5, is DAMVIQNPRYQVTQFGKPVTLSCSQTLNHNVMYWYQQKSSQAPKLLFHYYDKDFNNEADTPDNFQSRRPNTSFCFLDIRSPGLGDTAMYLCATSRGTRNQPQHFGDGTRLSIL.

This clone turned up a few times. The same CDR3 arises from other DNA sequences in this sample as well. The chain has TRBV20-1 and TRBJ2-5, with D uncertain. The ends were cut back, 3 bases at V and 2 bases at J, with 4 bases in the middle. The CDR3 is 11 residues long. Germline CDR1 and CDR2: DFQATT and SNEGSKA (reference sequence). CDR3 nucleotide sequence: TGCAGTGCTAGGGGACAAGAGACCCAGTACTTC. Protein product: CSARGQETQYF.

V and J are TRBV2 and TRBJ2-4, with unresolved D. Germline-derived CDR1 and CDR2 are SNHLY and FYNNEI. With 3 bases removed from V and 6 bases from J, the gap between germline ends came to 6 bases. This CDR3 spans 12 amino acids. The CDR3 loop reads CASSDGSNIQYF. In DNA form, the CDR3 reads TGTGCCAGCAGTGACGGGTCAAACATTCAGTACTTC.

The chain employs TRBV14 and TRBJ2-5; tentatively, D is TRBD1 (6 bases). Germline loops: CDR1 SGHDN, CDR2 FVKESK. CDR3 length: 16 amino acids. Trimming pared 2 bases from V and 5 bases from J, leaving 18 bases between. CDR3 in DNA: TGTGCCAGCAGCCAATTAACCGGGACACCTAGGGAGACCCAGTACTTC. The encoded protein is CASSQLTGTPRETQYF.

CDR3 protein: CASSLQRGEETQYF. The CDR3 nucleotides read TGTGCCAGCAGCCTTCAGCGGGGGGAGGAGACCCAGTACTTC. The rearrangement links TRBV7-2 to TRBJ2-5; 9 bases line up with TRBD2. Germline V lookup: CDR1 SGHTA, CDR2 FQGNSA. The CDR3 runs to 14 residues. The V gene end was trimmed by 5 bases and the J gene end by 5 bases; junction bases not matched to a gene: 6.

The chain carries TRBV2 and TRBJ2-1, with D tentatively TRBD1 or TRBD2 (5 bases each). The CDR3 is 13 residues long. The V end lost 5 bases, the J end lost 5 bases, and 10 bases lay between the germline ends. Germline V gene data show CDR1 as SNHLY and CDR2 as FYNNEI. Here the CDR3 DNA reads TGTGCCAGCAGTCCCGGGACCCACAATGAGCAGTTCTTC. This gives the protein CASSPGTHNEQFF.

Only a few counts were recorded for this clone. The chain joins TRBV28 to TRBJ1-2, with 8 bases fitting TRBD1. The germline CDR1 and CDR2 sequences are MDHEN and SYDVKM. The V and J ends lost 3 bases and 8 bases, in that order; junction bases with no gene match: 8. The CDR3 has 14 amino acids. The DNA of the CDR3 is TGTGCCAGCAGTTTGGCCGGGACAGGCCGGGGCTACACCTTC. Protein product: CASSLAGTGRGYTF.

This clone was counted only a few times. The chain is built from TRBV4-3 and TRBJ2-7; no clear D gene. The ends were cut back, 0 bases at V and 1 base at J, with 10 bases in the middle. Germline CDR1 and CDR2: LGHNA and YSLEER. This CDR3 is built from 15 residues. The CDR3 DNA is TGCGCCAGCAGCCAAGAAAGGCAGCATTCCTACGAGCAGTACTTC. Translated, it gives CASSQERQHSYEQYF.

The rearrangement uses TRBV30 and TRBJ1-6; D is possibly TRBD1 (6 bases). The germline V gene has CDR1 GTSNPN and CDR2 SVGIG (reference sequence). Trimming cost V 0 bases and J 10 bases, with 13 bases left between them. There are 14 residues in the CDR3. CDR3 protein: CAWSVGTSWSPLHF. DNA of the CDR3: TGTGCCTGGAGTGTGGGGACATCTTGGTCACCCCTCCACTTT.

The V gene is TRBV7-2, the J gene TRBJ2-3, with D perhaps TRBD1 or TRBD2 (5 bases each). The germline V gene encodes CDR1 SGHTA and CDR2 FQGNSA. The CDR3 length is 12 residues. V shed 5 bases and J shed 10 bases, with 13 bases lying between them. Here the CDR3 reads CASSPRDRPQYF. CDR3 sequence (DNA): TGTGCCAGCAGCCCCAGGGACCGTCCGCAGTATTTT.

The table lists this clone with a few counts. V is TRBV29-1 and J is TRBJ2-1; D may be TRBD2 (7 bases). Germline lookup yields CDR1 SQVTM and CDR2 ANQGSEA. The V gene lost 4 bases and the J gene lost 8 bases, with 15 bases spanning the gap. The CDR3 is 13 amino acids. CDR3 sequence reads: CSVVAGAGDEQFF. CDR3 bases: TGCAGCGTTGTGGCAGGGGCGGGGGATGAGCAGTTCTTC.

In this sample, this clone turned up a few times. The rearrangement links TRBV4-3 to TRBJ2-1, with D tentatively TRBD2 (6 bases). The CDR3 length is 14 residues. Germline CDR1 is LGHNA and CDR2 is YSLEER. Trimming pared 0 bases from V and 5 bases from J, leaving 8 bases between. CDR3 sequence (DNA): TGCGCCAGCAGCCAAGATTGGAGGGACAATGAGCAGTTCTTC. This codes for CASSQDWRDNEQFF.

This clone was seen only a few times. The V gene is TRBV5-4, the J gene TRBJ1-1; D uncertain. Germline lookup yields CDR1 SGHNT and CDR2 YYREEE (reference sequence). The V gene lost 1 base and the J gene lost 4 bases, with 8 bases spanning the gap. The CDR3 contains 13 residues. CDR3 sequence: CASSLREATEAFF. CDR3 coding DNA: TGTGCCAGCAGCTTGCGCGAGGCCACTGAAGCTTTCTTT.

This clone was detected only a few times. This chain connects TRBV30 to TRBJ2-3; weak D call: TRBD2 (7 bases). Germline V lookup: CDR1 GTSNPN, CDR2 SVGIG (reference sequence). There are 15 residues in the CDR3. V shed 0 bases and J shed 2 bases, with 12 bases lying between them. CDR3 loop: CAWSVSGGDTDTQYF. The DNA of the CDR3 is TGTGCCTGGAGTGTCTCGGGGGGCGACACAGATACGCAGTATTTT.

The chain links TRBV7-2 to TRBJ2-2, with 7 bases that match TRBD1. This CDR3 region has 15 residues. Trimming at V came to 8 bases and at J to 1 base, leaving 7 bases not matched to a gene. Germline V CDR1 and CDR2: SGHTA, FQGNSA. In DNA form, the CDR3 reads TGTGCCAGCTGTACCGGGACAGTGAACACCGGGGAGCTGTTTTTT. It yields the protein CASCTGTVNTGELFF.

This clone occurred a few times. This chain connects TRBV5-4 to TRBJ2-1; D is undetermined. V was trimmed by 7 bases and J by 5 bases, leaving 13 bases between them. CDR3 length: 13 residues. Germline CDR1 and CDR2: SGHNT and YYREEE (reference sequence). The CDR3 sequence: CASQTVVDNEQFF. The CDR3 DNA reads TGTGCCAGCCAAACGGTTGTTGACAATGAGCAGTTCTTC. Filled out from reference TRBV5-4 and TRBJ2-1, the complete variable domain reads ETGVTQSPTHLIKTRGQQVTLRCSSQSGHNTVSWYQQALGQGPQFIFQYYREEENGRGNFPPRFSGLQFPNYSSELNVNALELDDSALYLCASQTVVDNEQFFGPGTRLTVL.

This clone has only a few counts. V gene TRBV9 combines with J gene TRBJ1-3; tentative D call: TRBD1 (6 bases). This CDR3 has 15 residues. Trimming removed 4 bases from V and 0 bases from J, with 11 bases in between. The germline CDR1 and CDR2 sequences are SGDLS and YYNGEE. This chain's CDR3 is CASSLRGSSGNTIYF. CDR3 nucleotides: TGTGCCAGCAGCCTAAGGGGGAGCTCTGGAAACACCATATATTTT.

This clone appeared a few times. The CDR3 is CASSWGDREQYF. CDR3 coding DNA: TGTGCCAGCAGCTGGGGGGATCGCGAGCAGTACTTC. The chain uses TRBV7-8 and TRBJ2-7; D possibly corresponds to TRBD2 (6 bases). V lost 4 bases and J 6 bases, leaving 10 bases between the germline ends. Germline CDR1 SGHVS, CDR2 FQNEAQ. The CDR3 loop spans 12 amino acids.

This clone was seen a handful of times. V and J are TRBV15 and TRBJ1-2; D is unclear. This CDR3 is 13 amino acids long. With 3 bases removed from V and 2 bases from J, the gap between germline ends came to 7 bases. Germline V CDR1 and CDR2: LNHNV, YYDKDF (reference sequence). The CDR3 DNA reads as TGTGCCACCAGCAGCCAAGCGAACTATGGCTACACCTTC. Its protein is CATSSQANYGYTF.

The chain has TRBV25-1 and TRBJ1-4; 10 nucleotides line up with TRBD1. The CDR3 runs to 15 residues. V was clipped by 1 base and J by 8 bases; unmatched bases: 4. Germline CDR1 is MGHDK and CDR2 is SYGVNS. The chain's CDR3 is CASSESGTGEEKLFF. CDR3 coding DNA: TGTGCCAGCAGTGAATCCGGGACAGGGGAGGAAAAACTGTTTTTT.

This chain's CDR3 is CASSFPDNIQYF. As DNA, the CDR3 is TGTGCCAGCAGTTTCCCGGATAACATTCAGTACTTC. The gene calls are TRBV25-1 and TRBJ2-4; the D is unclear. With 5 bases removed from V and 7 bases from J, the gap between germline ends came to 9 bases. There are 12 residues in the CDR3. The germline CDR1 and CDR2 sequences are MGHDK and SYGVNS.

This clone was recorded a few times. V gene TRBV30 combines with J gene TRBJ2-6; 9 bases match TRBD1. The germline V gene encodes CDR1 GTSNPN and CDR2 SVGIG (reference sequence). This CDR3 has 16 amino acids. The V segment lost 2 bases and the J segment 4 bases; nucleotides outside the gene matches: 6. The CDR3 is CAWSRDRVSGANVLTF. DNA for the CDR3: TGTGCCTGGAGTCGGGACAGGGTTTCCGGGGCCAACGTCCTGACTTTC.

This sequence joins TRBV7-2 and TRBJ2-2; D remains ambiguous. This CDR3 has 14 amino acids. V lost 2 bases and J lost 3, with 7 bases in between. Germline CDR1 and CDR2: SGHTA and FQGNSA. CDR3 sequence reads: CASSLTTYTGELFF. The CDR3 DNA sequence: TGTGCCAGCAGCTTAACTACGTACACCGGGGAGCTGTTTTTT. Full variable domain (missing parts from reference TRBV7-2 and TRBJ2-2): GAGVSQSPSNKVTEKGKDVELRCDPISGHTALYWYRQSLGQGLEFLIYFQGNSAPDKSGLPSDRFSAERTGGSVSTLTIQRTQQEDSAVYLCASSLTTYTGELFFGEGSRLTVL.

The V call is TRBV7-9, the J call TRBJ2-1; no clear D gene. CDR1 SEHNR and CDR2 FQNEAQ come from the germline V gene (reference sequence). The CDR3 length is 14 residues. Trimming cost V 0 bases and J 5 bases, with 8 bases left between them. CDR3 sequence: CASSLAFTDNEQFF. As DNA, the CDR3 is TGTGCCAGCAGCTTAGCGTTCACGGACAATGAGCAGTTCTTC.

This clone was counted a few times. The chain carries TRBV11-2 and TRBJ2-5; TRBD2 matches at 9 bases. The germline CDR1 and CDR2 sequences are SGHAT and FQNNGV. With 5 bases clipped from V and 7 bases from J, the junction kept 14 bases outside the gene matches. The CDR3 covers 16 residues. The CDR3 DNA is TGTGCCAGCAGCCAGTTAGCGGGGGCCCCCAGAGGGACCCAGTACTTC. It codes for CASSQLAGAPRGTQYF.

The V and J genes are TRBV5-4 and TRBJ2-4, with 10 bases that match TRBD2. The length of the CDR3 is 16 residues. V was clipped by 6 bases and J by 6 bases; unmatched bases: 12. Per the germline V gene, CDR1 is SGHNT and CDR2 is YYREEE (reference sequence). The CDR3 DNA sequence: TGTGCCAGCACCCCAGGGAGCGGGAGGGCCGCAAACATTCAGTACTTC. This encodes CASTPGSGRAANIQYF.

CDR3 residues: CASSVEQGAYEQYF. In DNA, the CDR3 is TGTGCCAGCAGCGTAGAACAGGGGGCCTACGAGCAGTACTTC. The chain combines TRBV9 with TRBJ2-7; 8 bases fit TRBD1. The CDR3 runs to 14 residues. CDR1 SGDLS and CDR2 YYNGEE come from the germline V gene. Trimming at V came to 0 bases and at J to 2 bases, leaving 1 base not matched to a gene.

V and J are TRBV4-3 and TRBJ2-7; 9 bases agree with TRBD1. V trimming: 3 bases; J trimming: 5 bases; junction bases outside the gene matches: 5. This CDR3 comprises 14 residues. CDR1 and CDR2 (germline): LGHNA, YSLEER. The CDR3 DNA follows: TGCGCCAGCAGCCACGGGACAGGGTTCGACGAGCAGTACTTC. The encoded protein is CASSHGTGFDEQYF.

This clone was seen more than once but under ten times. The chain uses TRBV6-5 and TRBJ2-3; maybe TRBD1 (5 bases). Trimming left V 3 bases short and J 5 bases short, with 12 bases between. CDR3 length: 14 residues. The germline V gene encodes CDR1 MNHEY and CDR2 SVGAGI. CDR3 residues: CASSYVGQLDTQYF. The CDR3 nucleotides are TGTGCCAGCAGTTATGTCGGACAACTAGATACGCAGTATTTT.